The present entry profiles one T cell receptor beta chain with its context. This specimen belongs to a study of blood T cell repertoires in COVID-19. Study-level background: Spain, Italy and the United States supplied samples that represented acute and convalescent COVID-19.

Sequenced by immunoSEQ multiplex PCR; TCRdb stores in-frame clones only, minus some. The sample records hundreds of thousands of clones, 90% being singletons. Residents of approximately 25 US areas, aged about 18 to 95 years, made up the participants. In germline, CDR1 is SGHRS, CDR2 YFSETQ. With 4 bases clipped from V and 2 bases from J, the junction kept 2 bases outside the gene matches. CDR3 length equals 13 residues. The chain is built from TRBV5-1 and TRBJ1-2; TRBD1 matches at 7 bases. Specimen: PBMCs or T cells enriched from blood (not recorded which). The source is a woman in her late teens or twenties with acute COVID-19. The CDR3 protein is CASSPGQNYGYTF. The CDR3 DNA reads as TGCGCCAGCAGCCCGGGACAGAACTATGGCTACACCTTC.